A single TCR beta chain is shown here with its context. Its antigen is as yet unknown. The CDR3 covers 16 residues. Germline CDR1 is MNHEY and CDR2 is SMNVEV (reference sequence). The V and J ends lost 5 bases and 7 bases respectively, with 21 bases between them. This entry belongs to a study of T cell repertoires in cytomegalovirus infection. The wider study: As its CMV epitopes, the study selected recently identified HLA-C-restricted and well-studied HLA-B-restricted targets. Matching HLA type and CMV infection were both indicated by public TCR beta signatures. Study outcomes and limitations: HLA-C-restricted CMV-specific TCR beta clonotypes were dominant in the ex vivo response. There were carriers of CMV plus the relevant HLA, and cumulative public TCR beta family frequency identified them.

From the reads, TCRdb called clonotypes with MiXCR, one entry per CDR3 protein. The data contain about 890,000 distinct CDR3 sequences, roughly 30% of them seen just once; the ten biggest clones take up roughly 13%. V gene TRBV27 combines with J gene TRBJ2-1; D gene uncertain. Sequences were derived from cultured CD8+ T cells from PBMCs, sampled from culture after CMV antigen stimulation. This receptor was taken from a human donor in good health (CMV status not recorded). Some clones in this sample may be carry-over from other donors' samples. Here the CDR3 DNA reads TGTGCCAGCAGTCCCCTGACAAGCCAGGCACAAAATGAGCAGTTCTTC. Translated, it gives CASSPLTSQAQNEQFF.